These T cell receptor beta chains were read from a single sample in a study of CD8 T cells in ankylosing spondylitis. TCRdb re-called the 5' RACE reads with MiXCR, one entry per CDR3 protein. The sample contains 250,000 to 300,000 distinct CDR3 sequences, 15% to 25% of which appear only once. The sample consisted of blood, either unsorted or a sorted T cell fraction (not recorded which). The origin of the receptors is a male donor with ankylosing spondylitis or in good health (not recorded which). The CDR3 runs from the conserved cysteine through the conserved F or W. D genes are given only for firm matches. Size tells how often a clone was seen (once, few, many) or the class of an expanded clone, and some rows leave it out.

d_call	cdr3_length	v_call	j_call	clone_size	cdr3_aa	cdr3_nt
-	16	TRBV10-3	TRBJ1-1	many	CAISGTPALLNTEAFF	TGTGCCATCTCCGGGACCCCGGCCCTCTTGAACACTGAAGCTTTCTTT
-	15	TRBV5-1	TRBJ2-2	many	CASSLDRGNTGELFF	TGCGCCAGCAGCTTAGACCGAGGGAACACCGGGGAGCTGTTTTTT
TRBD1	14	TRBV20-1	TRBJ2-3	-	CSATDRASTDTQYF	TGCAGTGCTACGGACAGGGCAAGCACAGATACGCAGTATTTT
TRBD1	14	TRBV5-1	TRBJ1-4	-	CASSSGTGHEKLFF	TGCGCCAGCAGCTCCGGGACAGGACATGAAAAACTGTTTTTT
TRBD1	16	TRBV5-6	TRBJ2-2	-	CASSPRQGAGTGELFF	TGTGCCAGCAGCCCCCGACAGGGGGCAGGCACCGGGGAGCTGTTTTTT
-	13	TRBV30	TRBJ1-1	few	CAWSAGVNTEAFF	TGTGCCTGGAGTGCGGGGGTGAACACTGAAGCTTTCTTT
-	11	TRBV3-1	TRBJ2-3	-	CATGGTDTQYF	TGTGCCACTGGGGGCACAGATACGCAGTATTTT
-	12	TRBV5-5	TRBJ2-2	-	CASRLTGGALFF	TGTGCCAGCAGATTAACAGGGGGGGCCCTGTTTTTT
-	15	TRBV11-1	TRBJ2-1	-	CASSLTVNSYNEQFF	TGTGCCAGCAGCCTTACCGTAAACTCCTACAATGAGCAGTTCTTC
TRBD1	15	TRBV4-1	TRBJ2-1	-	CASSHAGGVDNEQFF	TGCGCCAGCAGCCACGCAGGGGGTGTGGACAATGAGCAGTTCTTC
-	14	TRBV2	TRBJ2-2	-	CASRSRLVSGELFF	TGTGCCAGCAGGTCCCGACTAGTTTCCGGGGAGCTGTTTTTT
-	13	TRBV4-2	TRBJ2-1	few	CASSQAKGVRQFF	TGTGCCAGCAGCCAAGCGAAGGGGGTGAGGCAGTTCTTC
TRBD2	15	TRBV5-1	TRBJ2-1	few	CASSLGAGGWNEQFF	TGCGCCAGCAGCTTAGGAGCGGGAGGGTGGAATGAGCAGTTCTTC
TRBD1	13	TRBV12-3/TRBV12-4	TRBJ2-2	many	CASSLTGAGELFF	TGTGCCAGCAGTCTGACAGGGGCCGGGGAGCTGTTTTTT
TRBD1	14	TRBV29-1	TRBJ1-1	many	CSVGQGARYTEAFF	TGCAGCGTTGGTCAGGGGGCGAGATACACTGAAGCTTTCTTT
-	14	TRBV7-9	TRBJ1-5	-	CASSVTGPNQPQHF	TGTGCCAGCAGCGTGACAGGCCCCAATCAGCCCCAGCATTTT
-	14	TRBV19	TRBJ2-2	-	CASSGRVPTGELFF	TGTGCCAGTAGTGGCAGGGTTCCCACCGGGGAGCTGTTTTTT
TRBD2	15	TRBV20-1	TRBJ2-2	few	CSARDPRLAGGELFF	TGCAGTGCTAGAGATCCCCGACTAGCTGGCGGGGAGCTGTTTTTT
-	13	TRBV10-3	TRBJ2-1	-	CAISGGGYNEQFF	TGTGCCATCAGTGGAGGTGGATACAATGAGCAGTTCTTC
TRBD2	15	TRBV20-1	TRBJ2-3	few	CSASLVAGAADTQYF	TGCAGTGCTAGCTTAGTAGCGGGAGCGGCAGATACGCAGTATTTT
-	15	TRBV7-9	TRBJ2-4	-	CASSLEALPKNIQYF	TGTGCCAGCAGCTTAGAGGCGTTACCCAAAAACATTCAGTACTTC
-	13	TRBV25-1	TRBJ2-4	few	CASSEDRQNIQYF	TGTGCCAGCAGTGAAGACCGCCAAAACATTCAGTACTTC